This T cell receptor beta chain was sequenced for a study of cytomegalovirus exposure and HLA in healthy donors. The PCR contained 60 Vbeta and 13 Jbeta primers. The data were produced by immunoSEQ multiplex PCR, yet TCRdb's version contains in-frame clones alone and is incomplete. The sample has about 210,000 clones; around 87% are singletons. There are 14 residues in the CDR3. With 3 bases clipped from V and 5 bases from J, the junction kept 0 bases outside the gene matches. Germline V gene lookup returns CDR1 SGHTA and CDR2 FQGTGA. This TCR came from a boy between 2 and 15 years old in good health and CMV-seronegative. Sequenced sample: PBMCs. V and J are TRBV7-3 and TRBJ1-6; 8 nucleotides agree with TRBD1. CDR3 residues: CASSLDRDNSPLHF. CDR3 nucleotide sequence: TGTGCCAGCAGCTTGGACAGGGATAATTCACCCCTCCACTTT.